The rows below give T cell receptor beta chains drawn from one sample of a study of cytomegalovirus exposure and HLA in healthy donors. TCRdb's table, derived via immunoSEQ multiplex PCR, lists solely in-frame clones and lacks some. The sample records over 150,000 clones, 74% being singletons. Sequencing was carried out using PBMCs. Receptors originate from a man aged 30-40 years in good health and CMV-seronegative. Both conserved end residues are part of each CDR3. D genes are given only for firm matches. Not all rows give a size; the values are once, few, many and, for expanded clones, a class.

clone size,J gene,V gene,D gene,CDR3 protein,CDR3 DNA
few,TRBJ1-2,TRBV15,TRBD1,CATSRDVGGAFYGYTF,TGTGCCACCAGCAGAGATGTAGGGGGCGCTTTCTATGGCTACACCTTC
-,TRBJ1-5,TRBV19,-,CASSMGLRGNQPQHF,TGTGCCAGTAGTATGGGCCTCAGGGGCAATCAGCCCCAGCATTTT
-,TRBJ2-1,TRBV10-3,-,CAIRGPLDNEQFF,TGTGCCATCAGGGGGCCCTTAGACAATGAGCAGTTCTTC
-,TRBJ2-5,TRBV5-1,-,CASSLALLRGGQREQYF,TGCGCCAGCAGCTTGGCCCTGCTCCGGGGAGGCCAACGGGAGCAGTACTTC
-,TRBJ1-6,TRBV7-9,-,CSSSLDGQNNSPLHF,TGTTCCAGCAGCTTAGACGGACAGAATAATTCACCCCTCCACTTT
-,TRBJ2-1,TRBV19,-,CASKLGGSSYNEQFF,TGTGCCAGCAAACTAGGCGGCAGTTCTTACAATGAGCAGTTCTTC
-,TRBJ2-3,TRBV11-2,-,CASSLIRHSDTQYF,TGTGCCAGCAGCTTAATCAGGCATTCTGATACGCAGTATTTT
-,TRBJ1-6,TRBV28,TRBD1,CASSYRTGAEYSPLHF,TGTGCCAGCAGTTACCGGACAGGGGCAGAGTATTCACCCCTCCACTTT
-,TRBJ2-7,TRBV15,TRBD1,CATSRDLGGMGGEQYF,TGTGCCACCAGCAGAGATTTAGGGGGCATGGGTGGCGAGCAGTACTTC
once,TRBJ2-7,TRBV11-2,TRBD1,CASSLQTGGPYEQYF,TGTGCCAGCAGCTTACAGACAGGGGGCCCCTACGAGCAGTACTTC
-,TRBJ2-7,TRBV2,-,CASRAGALEQYF,TGTGCCAGCAGGGCGGGGGCCCTCGAGCAGTACTTC
-,TRBJ2-3,TRBV29-1,-,CSVESKGADTQYF,TGCAGCGTTGAAAGCAAGGGGGCAGATACGCAGTATTTT
-,TRBJ2-7,TRBV18,-,CASSPSGQSGEQYF,TGTGCCAGCTCACCCTCCGGACAGTCTGGGGAGCAGTACTTC
-,TRBJ1-2,TRBV19,TRBD1,CASGQGANGYPF,TGTGCCAGCGGACAGGGGGCAAATGGCTACCCCTTC
few,TRBJ2-7,TRBV7-2,TRBD2,CASSMDSGRARYEQYF,TGTGCCAGCAGCATGGATAGCGGGAGGGCTCGTTACGAGCAGTACTTC
-,TRBJ2-7,TRBV14,TRBD1,CASSTGTAYEQYF,TGTGCCAGTTCTACCGGGACAGCCTACGAGCAGTACTTC
-,TRBJ1-5,TRBV28,-,CASSSTGFNQPQHF,TGTGCCAGCAGTTCCACAGGGTTCAATCAGCCCCAGCATTTT
-,TRBJ2-3,TRBV11-2,TRBD1,CASSLGTGDTQYF,TGTGCCAGCAGCTTAGGGACAGGGGACACGCAGTATTTT
few,TRBJ2-3,TRBV19,-,CASSTANRDPLIF,TGTGCCAGTAGTACGGCGAACAGGGATCCCCTAATATTT
-,TRBJ1-1,TRBV5-1,-,CASSFWGDENTEAFF,TGCGCCAGCAGCTTTTGGGGGGATGAGAACACTGAAGCTTTCTTT
-,TRBJ2-1,TRBV7-9,TRBD2,CASSQTSGGTYNEQFF,TGTGCCAGCAGCCAGACTAGCGGGGGGACCTACAATGAGCAGTTCTTC
-,TRBJ1-5,TRBV29-1,-,CSVRSTGSGQPQHF,TGCAGCGTTCGGAGCACAGGGAGCGGTCAGCCCCAGCATTTT
-,TRBJ1-3,TRBV7-8,-,CASSLKTGGNTIYF,TGTGCCAGCAGCTTAAAGACAGGAGGAAACACCATATATTTT
few,TRBJ2-1,TRBV10-3,TRBD2,CAISDKRGGYNEQFF,TGTGCCATCAGTGACAAGCGGGGGGGCTACAATGAGCAGTTCTTC
-,TRBJ1-5,TRBV19,-,CASSIGPGGQPQHF,TGTGCCAGTAGTATCGGTCCTGGCGGGCAGCCCCAGCATTTT
few,TRBJ2-7,TRBV6-5,TRBD1,CAAGTGGYEQYF,TGTGCCGCCGGGACAGGGGGTTACGAGCAGTACTTC
once,TRBJ2-3,TRBV6-1,-,CASSERQLNTQYF,TGTGCCAGCAGTGAAAGACAGCTTAATACGCAGTATTTT
-,TRBJ1-1,TRBV6-4,-,CASSDFPDTEAFF,TGTGCCAGCAGTGACTTCCCGGACACTGAAGCTTTCTTT